These 15 T cell receptor beta chains came from one sample sequenced in a study of vaccination and CD4 T cells after COVID-19. The Oncomine TCR Beta short-read assay was applied to DNA of cultured CD4+ T cells. TCRdb ran MiXCR on the PCR reads and lists one entry per CDR3 protein. The sample shows 12,000 to 15,000 distinct CDR3 sequences, about 30% of them seen only once. Treatment: roughly 10-day PBMC culture with coronavirus spike peptide pools or control peptides (ViraFEST assay). Which antigens these TCRs recognize remains unknown. Sequencing was done on a sample of CD4+ T cells from blood, cultured in vitro. The receptors stem from a human donor who had recovered from COVID-19.

By share, this clonotype ranks as medium-sized. V gene TRBV7-6 combines with J gene TRBJ2-2, with 8 bases aligning to TRBD1. J was trimmed by 1 base and V by 5 bases; bases with no gene match: 3. The germline gives CDR1 SGHVS, CDR2 FNYEAQ. The CDR3 is 15 amino acids. This CDR3 reads CASSPGTGNTGELFF. CDR3 DNA sequence: TGTGCCAGCAGCCCTGGGACAGGGAACACCGGGGAGCTGTTTTTT.

V and J are TRBV24-1 and TRBJ1-1, with 7 bases that match TRBD1. Germline V CDR1 and CDR2: KGHDR, SFDVKD. The CDR3 extends over 15 amino acids. The trim removed 4 bases at V and 4 bases at J, leaving 8 bases unmatched. CDR3 in DNA: TGTGCCACCAGTGAAAAAACAGGGGCCACCACTGAAGCTTTCTTT. Its protein is CATSEKTGATTEAFF.

This chain links TRBV19 with TRBJ2-5; no firm D call. The CDR3 sequence is 13 residues long. The germline V gene has CDR1 LNHDA and CDR2 SQIVND (reference sequence). V shed 5 bases and J shed 4 bases, with 11 bases lying between them. This chain's CDR3 is CASSQLFRETQYF. The CDR3 region has the DNA TGTGCCAGTAGTCAGCTCTTTCGAGAGACCCAGTACTTC.

The chain combines TRBV12-3 or TRBV12-4 with TRBJ2-5, with D hard to call. V was clipped by 3 bases and J by 5 bases, with 4 bases between them. This CDR3 comprises 11 residues. The CDR3 DNA reads TGTGCCAGCAGTTTCCGGGAGACCCAGTACTTC. It yields the protein CASSFRETQYF.

This clonotype was observed a handful of times. The chain combines TRBV5-1 with TRBJ2-3, with D perhaps TRBD2 (6 bases). The CDR3 runs 14 residues. Per the germline V gene, CDR1 is SGHRS and CDR2 is YFSETQ. V lost 3 bases, J lost 2 bases, and 10 bases lay in between. CDR3 DNA: TGCGCCAGCAGCTACGGAGGGTACACAGATACGCAGTATTTT. Protein sequence: CASSYGGYTDTQYF.

The rearrangement joins TRBV20-1 to TRBJ1-5; 9 nucleotides match TRBD1. The germline gives CDR1 DFQATT, CDR2 SNEGSKA (reference sequence). The CDR3 length is 15 residues. V shed 6 bases, J shed 6 bases, and the junction held 12 bases outside the gene matches. The CDR3 DNA sequence: TGCAGTGCACATACAGGGGGCGCCGATGGTCAGCCCCAGCATTTT. This codes for CSAHTGGADGQPQHF.

The chain recombines TRBV7-9 with TRBJ2-3; 8 bases align to TRBD1. In germline, CDR1 is SEHNR, CDR2 FQNEAQ (reference sequence). The J segment lost 5 bases and the V segment lost 4 bases, leaving 5 bases of the junction unmatched. CDR3 length: 14 amino acids. The CDR3, as DNA: TGTGCCAGCAGCTACAGGGGGGCCGGAGATACGCAGTATTTT. It encodes CASSYRGAGDTQYF.

The chain links TRBV6-5 to TRBJ1-1; D is ambiguous. Germline V gene lookup returns CDR1 MNHEY and CDR2 SVGAGI. The CDR3 is made up of 13 amino acids. With 0 bases removed from V and 5 bases from J, the gap between germline ends came to 7 bases. In DNA form, the CDR3 reads TGTGCCAGCAGTTACTCGGTGGTAACTGAAGCTTTCTTT. The encoded protein is CASSYSVVTEAFF.

V usage is TRBV7-9 and J usage is TRBJ1-4; the D gene is possibly TRBD1 (6 bases). The CDR3 contains 15 residues. Per germline, CDR1 SEHNR and CDR2 FQNEAQ (reference sequence). V was cut by 3 bases and J by 8 bases, with 16 bases left in between. CDR3 residues: CASSFAAGGFEKLFF. Here the CDR3 DNA reads TGTGCCAGCAGCTTCGCGGCGGGGGGCTTCGAAAAACTGTTTTTT.

The chain is built from TRBV28 and TRBJ1-5; no firm D call. Trimming pared 7 bases from V and 8 bases from J, leaving 21 bases between. Germline V gives CDR1 MDHEN, CDR2 SYDVKM. The CDR3 has 15 residues. The CDR3 DNA follows: TGTGCCAGCACCACACCGGACGGGCACCTGGAGCCCCAGCATTTT. Translated, it gives CASTTPDGHLEPQHF.

J is TRBJ1-6 and V is TRBV6-2 or TRBV6-3; TRBD1 aligns across 7 bases. V trimming: 3 bases; J trimming: 7 bases; junction bases outside the gene matches: 9. There are 16 residues in the CDR3. The germline V gene encodes CDR1 MNHEY and CDR2 SVGEGT. In nucleotides, the CDR3 is TGTGCCAGCAGTTATCCGACAGGGAGGGTGAATTCACCCCTCCACTTT. Translated, it gives CASSYPTGRVNSPLHF.

By share of the sample, this clonotype is medium-sized. The chain couples TRBV15 to TRBJ2-2; possibly TRBD1 for D (6 bases). Germline CDR1 LNHNV, CDR2 YYDKDF (reference sequence). CDR3 length: 15 amino acids. The ends were cut back, 0 bases at V and 7 bases at J, with 12 bases in the middle. CDR3 protein: CATSRDGTSSGELFF. The CDR3 DNA reads TGTGCCACCAGCAGAGACGGGACATCGAGCGGGGAGCTGTTTTTT. Full variable domain (outside the CDR3, taken from reference TRBV15 and TRBJ2-2): DAMVIQNPRYQVTQFGKPVTLSCSQTLNHNVMYWYQQKSSQAPKLLFHYYDKDFNNEADTPDNFQSRRPNTSFCFLDIRSPGLGDTAMYLCATSRDGTSSGELFFGEGSRLTVL.

This clonotype has just a few counts. The rearrangement links TRBV29-1 to TRBJ2-1; possibly TRBD2 for D (6 bases). Trimming removed 6 bases at V and 7 bases at J, with 19 bases between. Germline V lookup: CDR1 SQVTM, CDR2 ANQGSEA. There are 14 residues in the CDR3. The CDR3 loop is CSVILAGGWNEQFF. In nucleotides, the CDR3 is TGCAGCGTGATCCTGGCCGGGGGATGGAATGAGCAGTTCTTC.

This rearrangement joins TRBV9 to TRBJ1-3; maybe TRBD1 (5 bases). The CDR3 loop spans 14 amino acids. Germline V gene lookup returns CDR1 SGDLS and CDR2 YYNGEE. V was shortened by 2 bases and J by 3 bases, with 9 bases between the two germline ends. CDR3 in DNA: TGTGCCAGCAGCGTCCGACAGAGTGGAAACACCATATATTTT. Translating gives CASSVRQSGNTIYF.

The chain uses TRBV7-9 and TRBJ1-3; possible D gene TRBD1, 6 bases. Trimming stripped 1 base from V and 3 bases from J, with 10 bases between. CDR1 SEHNR and CDR2 FQNEAQ come from the germline V gene (reference sequence). CDR3 size: 15 residues. The chain's CDR3 is CASSLGRQVGNTIYF. Written as DNA, the CDR3 is TGTGCCAGCAGCTTAGGAAGACAGGTTGGAAACACCATATATTTT.